These 14 T cell receptor beta chains originate from one sample sequenced in a study of post-analysis software for immune sequencing data. Study-level results: Patients carried five TRBV segments more frequently than controls did, and TRBV5-6, TRBV5-1 and TRBV20-1 were among them.

Antigens of these TCRs are unknown. Researchers reported that TCR beta cDNA libraries carried unique molecular identifiers. MiXCR was run by TCRdb on the PCR reads, yielding one entry per CDR3 protein. The sample yields over 700,000 distinct CDR3 sequences, around 27% seen once. The sequencing input was blood. These receptors were collected from a girl aged 10 to 17 with multiple sclerosis.

V gene TRBV20-1 combines with J gene TRBJ1-1, with TRBD1 identical over 12 bases. CDR3 length: 15 residues. The germline V gene has CDR1 DFQATT and CDR2 SNEGSKA (reference sequence). The junction had 4 bases not matched to a gene; V was cut back by 4 bases and J by 1 base. In nucleotides, the CDR3 is TGCAGTGCTAACCGGGACAGGGGGCGGAACACTGAAGCTTTCTTT. Encoded protein: CSANRDRGRNTEAFF.

This clonotype was recorded a few times. The chain has TRBV2 and TRBJ2-5; no firm D call. Germline V gives CDR1 SNHLY, CDR2 FYNNEI. V lost 5 bases and J 2 bases, leaving 9 bases between the germline ends. The CDR3 length is 13 residues. CDR3 sequence: CASSWPTQETQYF. The CDR3, as DNA: TGTGCCAGCAGTTGGCCGACTCAAGAGACCCAGTACTTC.

The V call is TRBV6-6, the J call TRBJ2-1; D unresolved. The length of the CDR3 is 11 residues. V lost 6 bases to trimming and J lost 8 bases, with 8 bases between them. Germline V lookup: CDR1 MNHNY, CDR2 SVGAGI (reference sequence). The CDR3 region is CASSINHEQFF. The DNA for the CDR3 is TGTGCCAGCAGCATAAACCATGAGCAGTTCTTC.

The CDR3 nucleotides are TGTGCCAGCACCACCGCTCGGCAGGGGGTATATGGCTACACCTTC. Translated, it gives CASTTARQGVYGYTF. V is TRBV5-4 and J is TRBJ1-2, with 7 bases that match TRBD1. V shed 6 bases, J shed 5 bases, and the junction held 13 bases outside the gene matches. This CDR3 is built from 15 residues. In germline, CDR1 is SGHNT, CDR2 YYREEE (reference sequence).

In its sample, this clonotype was seen a few times. The J gene is TRBJ2-1, the V gene TRBV5-1; 7 nucleotides line up with TRBD1. The last part of the DNA fits TRBJ2-7 better; the J call may be wrong. CDR1 is SGHRS and CDR2 is YFSETQ in the germline V gene. The CDR3 is made up of 16 amino acids. CDR3 amino acids: CASSSAGTDSYNEQYF. For the CDR3, the DNA is TGCGCCAGCAGCTCGGCCGGGACAGACTCCTACAATGAGCAGTACTTC.

This clonotype turned up a few times. V is TRBV10-3 and J is TRBJ2-1; perhaps TRBD2 as D (6 bases). Germline values: CDR1 ENHRY, CDR2 SYGVKD. The CDR3 has 16 residues. The V and J ends lost 0 bases and 14 bases respectively, with 23 bases between them. CDR3 protein: CAISESPSRDFSWEFF. The CDR3 region has the DNA TGTGCCATCAGTGAGTCCCCCAGCCGGGACTTCAGTTGGGAGTTCTTC.

V is TRBV4-3 and J is TRBJ1-1; maybe TRBD1 (5 bases). The germline gives CDR1 LGHNA, CDR2 YSLEER. The CDR3 length is 15 residues. Between the trimmed V and J ends, which lost 4 bases and 8 bases, there was a span of 20 bases. The CDR3 coding sequence is TGCGCCAGCAGCCGGGAGGTCAGGGCGCTACACGAAGCTTTCTTT. Protein product: CASSREVRALHEAFF.

This chain uses TRBV24-1 with TRBJ1-5, with TRBD1 matching 10 bases. This CDR3 spans 16 amino acids. Losses at the gene ends were 4 bases for V and 7 bases for J; bases not matched to a gene: 9. Germline V lookup: CDR1 KGHDR, CDR2 SFDVKD. The CDR3 DNA is TGTGCCACCAGTGACGCGGGACAGGGGATTGGGCAGCCCCAGCATTTT. Amino acids: CATSDAGQGIGQPQHF.

This clonotype was counted ten times or more. This chain uses TRBV20-1 with TRBJ2-3; 10 nucleotides line up with TRBD2. The CDR3 is 16 amino acids. The ends lost 7 bases at V and 2 bases at J; junction bases unmatched: 12. CDR1 and CDR2 from the germline V gene are DFQATT and SNEGSKA (reference sequence). For the CDR3, the DNA is TGCAGTGGAGGTCTAGCGGGAGTCGCGAACACAGATACGCAGTATTTT. Residues: CSGGLAGVANTDTQYF.

This clonotype was seen more than once but under ten times. The V gene is TRBV6-6, the J gene TRBJ1-2, with TRBD1 identical over 9 bases. Unmatched junction bases numbered 6, after V lost 5 bases and J lost 8 bases. CDR1 is MNHNY and CDR2 is SVGAGI in the germline V gene (reference sequence). The CDR3 length is 13 residues. The CDR3 region is CASSADRGTGYTF. The CDR3, as DNA: TGTGCCAGCAGTGCAGACAGGGGGACGGGCTACACCTTC.

This clonotype was detected a few times. This sequence joins TRBV7-2 and TRBJ2-7; D not resolved. The germline gives CDR1 SGHTA, CDR2 FQGNSA. Trimming stripped 5 bases from V and 3 bases from J, with 14 bases between. This CDR3 is 14 amino acids long. The CDR3 loop is CASSLRPEGYEQYF. The CDR3 DNA follows: TGTGCCAGCAGCCTTCGGCCCGAAGGCTACGAGCAGTACTTC.

In this sample, this clonotype turned up a few times. This rearrangement joins TRBV28 to TRBJ2-1; TRBD2 matches at 7 bases. The germline V gene has CDR1 MDHEN and CDR2 SYDVKM. The CDR3 has 15 residues. Losses at the gene ends were 5 bases for V and 7 bases for J; bases not matched to a gene: 11. CDR3 DNA: TGTGCCAGCAGTCCGACCGTCCTTAGCGGGAATGAGCAGTTCTTC. This codes for CASSPTVLSGNEQFF.

The CDR3 here is CSASGPGPGYNEQFF. DNA for the CDR3: TGCAGTGCTAGCGGCCCAGGACCCGGCTACAATGAGCAGTTCTTC. This sequence joins TRBV20-1 and TRBJ2-1; D call uncertain. Trimming cost V 3 bases and J 3 bases, with 15 bases left between them. The CDR3 is made up of 15 amino acids. Germline V gene data show CDR1 as DFQATT and CDR2 as SNEGSKA (reference sequence).

The rearrangement uses TRBV3-1 and TRBJ2-7, with a possible D match to TRBD2 (6 bases). The CDR3 covers 15 residues. Germline CDR1 LGHDT, CDR2 YNNKEL (reference sequence). Here the CDR3 DNA reads TGTGCCAGCAGCCAAGACGGGAGTAGCTCCTACGCGCAGTACGTC. This gives the protein CASSQDGSSSYAQYV.